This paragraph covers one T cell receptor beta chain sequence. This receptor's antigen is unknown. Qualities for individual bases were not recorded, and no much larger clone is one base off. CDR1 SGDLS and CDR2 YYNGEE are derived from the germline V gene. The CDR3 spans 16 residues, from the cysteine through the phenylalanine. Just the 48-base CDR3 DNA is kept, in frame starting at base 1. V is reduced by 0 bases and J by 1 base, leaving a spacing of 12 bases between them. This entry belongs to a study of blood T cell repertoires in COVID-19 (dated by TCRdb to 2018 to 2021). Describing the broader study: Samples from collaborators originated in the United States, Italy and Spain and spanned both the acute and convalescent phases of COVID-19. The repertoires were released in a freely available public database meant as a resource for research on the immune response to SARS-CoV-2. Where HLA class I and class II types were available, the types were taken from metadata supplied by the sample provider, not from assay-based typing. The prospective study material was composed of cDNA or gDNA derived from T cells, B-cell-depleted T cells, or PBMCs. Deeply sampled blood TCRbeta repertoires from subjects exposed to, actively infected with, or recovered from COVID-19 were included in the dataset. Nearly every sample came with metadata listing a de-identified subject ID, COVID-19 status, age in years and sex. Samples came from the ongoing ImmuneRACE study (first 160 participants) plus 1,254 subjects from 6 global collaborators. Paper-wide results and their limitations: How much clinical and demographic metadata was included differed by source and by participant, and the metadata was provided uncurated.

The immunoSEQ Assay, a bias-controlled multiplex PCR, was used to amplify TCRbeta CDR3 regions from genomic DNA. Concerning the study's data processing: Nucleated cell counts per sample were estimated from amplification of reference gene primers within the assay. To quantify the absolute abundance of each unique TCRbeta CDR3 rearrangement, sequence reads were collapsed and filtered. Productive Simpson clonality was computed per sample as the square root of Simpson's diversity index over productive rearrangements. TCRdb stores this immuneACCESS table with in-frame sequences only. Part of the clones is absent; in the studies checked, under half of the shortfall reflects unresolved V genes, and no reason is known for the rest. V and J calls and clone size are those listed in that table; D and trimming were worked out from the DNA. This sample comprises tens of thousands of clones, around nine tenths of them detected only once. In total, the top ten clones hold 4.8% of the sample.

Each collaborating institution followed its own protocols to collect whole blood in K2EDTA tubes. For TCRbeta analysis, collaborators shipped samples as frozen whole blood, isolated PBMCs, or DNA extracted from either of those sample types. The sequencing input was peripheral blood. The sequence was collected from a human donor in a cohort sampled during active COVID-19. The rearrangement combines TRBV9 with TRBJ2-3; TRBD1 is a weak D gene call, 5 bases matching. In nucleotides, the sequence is TGTGCCAGCAGCGTAGCAAGGGAAGGGGGCACAGATACGCAGTATTTT. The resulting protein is CASSVAREGGTDTQYF. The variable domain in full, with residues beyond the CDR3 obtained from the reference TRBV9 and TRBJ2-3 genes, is DSGVTQTPKHLITATGQRVTLRCSPRSGDLSVYWYQQSLDQGLQFLIQYYNGEERAKGNILERFSAQQFPDLHSELNLSSLELGDSALYFCASSVAREGGTDTQYFGPGTRLTVL.